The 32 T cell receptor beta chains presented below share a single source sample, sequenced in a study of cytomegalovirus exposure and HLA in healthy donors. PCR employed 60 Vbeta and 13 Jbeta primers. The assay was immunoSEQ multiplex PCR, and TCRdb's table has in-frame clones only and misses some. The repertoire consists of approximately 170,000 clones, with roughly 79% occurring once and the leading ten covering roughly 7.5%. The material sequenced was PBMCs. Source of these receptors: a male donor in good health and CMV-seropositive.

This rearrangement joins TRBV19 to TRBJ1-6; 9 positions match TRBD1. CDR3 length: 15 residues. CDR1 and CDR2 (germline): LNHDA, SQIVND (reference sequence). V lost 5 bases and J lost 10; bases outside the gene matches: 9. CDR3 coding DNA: TGTGCCAGTAGTGAACTCGGGACAGGGAACTCACCCCTCCACTTT. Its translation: CASSELGTGNSPLHF.

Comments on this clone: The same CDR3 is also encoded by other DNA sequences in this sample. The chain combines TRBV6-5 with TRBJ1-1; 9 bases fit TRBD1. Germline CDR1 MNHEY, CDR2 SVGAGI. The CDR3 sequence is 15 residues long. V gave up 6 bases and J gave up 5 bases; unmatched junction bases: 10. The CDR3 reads CASSLQGAPSTEAFF. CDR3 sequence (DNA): TGTGCCAGCAGCTTACAGGGGGCGCCGAGTACTGAAGCTTTCTTT.

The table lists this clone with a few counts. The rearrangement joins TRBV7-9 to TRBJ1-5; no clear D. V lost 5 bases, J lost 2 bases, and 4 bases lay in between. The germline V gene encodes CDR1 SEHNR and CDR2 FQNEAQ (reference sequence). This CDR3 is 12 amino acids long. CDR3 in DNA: TGTGCCAGCAGCCCCGGCAATCAGCCCCAGCATTTT. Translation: CASSPGNQPQHF.

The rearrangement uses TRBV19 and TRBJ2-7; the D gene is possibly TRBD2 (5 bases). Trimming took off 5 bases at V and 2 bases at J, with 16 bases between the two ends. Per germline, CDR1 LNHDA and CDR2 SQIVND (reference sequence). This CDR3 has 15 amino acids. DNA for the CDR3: TGTGCCAGTAGTCCCTCCGGCGGAGGCCCCTACGAGCAGTACTTC. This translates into CASSPSGGGPYEQYF. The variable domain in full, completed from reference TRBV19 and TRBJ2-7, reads DGGITQSPKYLFRKEGQNVTLSCEQNLNHDAMYWYRQDPGQGLRLIYYSQIVNDFQKGDIAEGYSVSREKKESFPLTVTSAQKNPTAFYLCASSPSGGGPYEQYFGPGTRLTVT.

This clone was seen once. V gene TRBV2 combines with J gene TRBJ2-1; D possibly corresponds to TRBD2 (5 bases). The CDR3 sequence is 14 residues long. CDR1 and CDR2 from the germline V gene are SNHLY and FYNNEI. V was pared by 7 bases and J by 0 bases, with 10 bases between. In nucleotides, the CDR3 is TGTGCCAGCAAGGACTTGAGCTCCTACAATGAGCAGTTCTTC. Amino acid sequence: CASKDLSSYNEQFF.

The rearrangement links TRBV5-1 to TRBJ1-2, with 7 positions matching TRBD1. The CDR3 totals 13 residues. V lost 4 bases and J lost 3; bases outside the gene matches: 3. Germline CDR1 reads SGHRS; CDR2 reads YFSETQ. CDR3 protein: CASSPTGDYGYTF. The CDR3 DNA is TGCGCCAGCAGCCCTACAGGGGACTATGGCTACACCTTC.

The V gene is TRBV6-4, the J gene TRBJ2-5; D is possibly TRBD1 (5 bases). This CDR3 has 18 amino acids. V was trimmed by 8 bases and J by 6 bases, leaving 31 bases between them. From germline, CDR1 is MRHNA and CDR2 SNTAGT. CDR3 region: CASASYDFRVREEKTQYF. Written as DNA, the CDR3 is TGTGCCAGCGCTTCCTACGATTTCAGGGTAAGGGAAGAGAAGACCCAGTACTTC.

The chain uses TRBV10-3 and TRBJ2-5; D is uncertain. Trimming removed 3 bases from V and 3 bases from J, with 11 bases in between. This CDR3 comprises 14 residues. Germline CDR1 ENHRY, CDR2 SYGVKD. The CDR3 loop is CAISDGRREETQYF. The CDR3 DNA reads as TGTGCCATCAGTGATGGTCGACGGGAAGAGACCCAGTACTTC.

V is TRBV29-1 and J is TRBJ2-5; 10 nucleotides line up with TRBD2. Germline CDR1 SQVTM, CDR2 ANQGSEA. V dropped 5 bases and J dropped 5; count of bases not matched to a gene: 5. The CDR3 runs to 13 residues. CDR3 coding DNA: TGCAGCGTTTCAGCGGGGGGGCTCGAGACCCAGTACTTC. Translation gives CSVSAGGLETQYF.

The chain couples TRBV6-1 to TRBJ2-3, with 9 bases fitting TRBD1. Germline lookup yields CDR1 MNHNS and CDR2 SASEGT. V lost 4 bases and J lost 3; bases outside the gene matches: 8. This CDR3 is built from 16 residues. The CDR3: CASSAHRGQSTDTQYF. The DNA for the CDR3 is TGTGCCAGCAGTGCCCACAGGGGGCAAAGTACAGATACGCAGTATTTT.

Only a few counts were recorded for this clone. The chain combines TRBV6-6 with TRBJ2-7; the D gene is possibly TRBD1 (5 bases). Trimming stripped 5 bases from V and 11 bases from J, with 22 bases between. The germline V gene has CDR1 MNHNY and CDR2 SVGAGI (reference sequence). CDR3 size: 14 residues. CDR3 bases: TGTGCCAGCAGTATACTCCGCCTCCCAGGGTTGGAGTACTTC. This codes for CASSILRLPGLEYF.

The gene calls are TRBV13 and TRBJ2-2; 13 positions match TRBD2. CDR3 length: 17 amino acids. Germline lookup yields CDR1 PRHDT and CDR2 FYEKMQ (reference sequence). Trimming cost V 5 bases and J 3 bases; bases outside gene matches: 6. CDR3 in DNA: TGTGCCAGCAGCCATGGACTAGCGGGGGACTACACCGGGGAGCTGTTTTTT. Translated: CASSHGLAGDYTGELFF.

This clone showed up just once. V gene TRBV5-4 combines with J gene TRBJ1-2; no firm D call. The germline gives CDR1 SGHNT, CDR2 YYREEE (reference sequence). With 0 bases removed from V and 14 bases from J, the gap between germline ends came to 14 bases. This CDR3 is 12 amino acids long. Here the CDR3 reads CASSLAGTTATF. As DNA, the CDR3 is TGTGCCAGCAGCTTGGCCGGAACCACAGCAACCTTC. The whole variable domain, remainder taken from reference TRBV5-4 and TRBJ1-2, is ETGVTQSPTHLIKTRGQQVTLRCSSQSGHNTVSWYQQALGQGPQFIFQYYREEENGRGNFPPRFSGLQFPNYSSELNVNALELDDSALYLCASSLAGTTATFGSGTRLTVV.

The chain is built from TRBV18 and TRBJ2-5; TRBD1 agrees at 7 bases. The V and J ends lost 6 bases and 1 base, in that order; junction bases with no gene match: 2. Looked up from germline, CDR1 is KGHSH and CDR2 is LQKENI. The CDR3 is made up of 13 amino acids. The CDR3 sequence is CASSGQTQETQYF. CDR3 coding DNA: TGTGCCAGCTCGGGACAGACCCAAGAGACCCAGTACTTC.

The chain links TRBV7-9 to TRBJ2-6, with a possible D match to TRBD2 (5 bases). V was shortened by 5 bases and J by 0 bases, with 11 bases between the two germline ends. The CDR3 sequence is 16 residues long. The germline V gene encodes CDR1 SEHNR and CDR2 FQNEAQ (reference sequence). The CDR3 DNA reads TGTGCCAGCAGCCGTACCCGGGACTCTGGGGCCAACGTCCTGACTTTC. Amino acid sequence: CASSRTRDSGANVLTF.

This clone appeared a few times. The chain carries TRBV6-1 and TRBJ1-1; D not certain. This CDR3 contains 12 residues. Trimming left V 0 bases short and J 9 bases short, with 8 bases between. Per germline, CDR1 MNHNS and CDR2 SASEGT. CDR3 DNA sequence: TGTGCCAGCAGTGAAGCTAGTGGTAAAGCTTTCTTT. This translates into CASSEASGKAFF.

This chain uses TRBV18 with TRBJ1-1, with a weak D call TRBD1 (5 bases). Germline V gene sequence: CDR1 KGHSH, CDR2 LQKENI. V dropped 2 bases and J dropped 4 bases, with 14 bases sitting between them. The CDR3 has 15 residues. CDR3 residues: CASSPVQGGSTEAFF. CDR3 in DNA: TGTGCCAGCTCACCAGTGCAGGGAGGGTCCACTGAAGCTTTCTTT.

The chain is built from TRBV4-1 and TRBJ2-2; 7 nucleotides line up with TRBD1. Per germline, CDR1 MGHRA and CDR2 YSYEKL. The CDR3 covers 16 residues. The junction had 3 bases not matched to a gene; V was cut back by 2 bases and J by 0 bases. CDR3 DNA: TGCGCCAGCAGCCAACGGGACAGATCGAACACCGGGGAGCTGTTTTTT. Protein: CASSQRDRSNTGELFF.

CDR3 nucleotide sequence: TGCGCCAGCAGTCAATATCCAGGCACAGATACGCAGTATTTT. Protein product: CASSQYPGTDTQYF. The V gene is TRBV23-1, the J gene TRBJ2-3, with D unresolved. TRBV23-1 is an ORF, and what it does is uncertain. V lost 1 base, J lost 1 base, and 6 bases lay in between. CDR3 length equals 14 residues.

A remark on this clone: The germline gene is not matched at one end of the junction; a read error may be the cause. The CDR3 coding sequence is TGTGCCTGGAGCGCAACACGCCCGACTAGCGGGGGACGTCTAGACTTC. It yields the protein CAWSATRPTSGGRLDF. The chain uses TRBV30 and TRBJ2-5, with 12 bases aligning to TRBD2. Germline loops: CDR1 GTSNPN, CDR2 SVGIG (reference sequence). The CDR3 length is 16 residues.

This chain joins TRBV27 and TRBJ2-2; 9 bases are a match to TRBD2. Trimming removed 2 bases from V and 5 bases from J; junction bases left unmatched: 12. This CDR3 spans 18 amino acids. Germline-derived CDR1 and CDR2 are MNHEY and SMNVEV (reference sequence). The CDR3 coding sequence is TGTGCCAGCAGTTTAAGGAGGAGCGGGGGGCGGATGACCGGGGAGCTGTTTTTT. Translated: CASSLRRSGGRMTGELFF.

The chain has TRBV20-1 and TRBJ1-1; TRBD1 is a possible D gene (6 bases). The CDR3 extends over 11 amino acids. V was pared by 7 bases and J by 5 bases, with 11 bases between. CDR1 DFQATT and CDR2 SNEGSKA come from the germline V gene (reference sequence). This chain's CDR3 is CSVGAQTEAFF. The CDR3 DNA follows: TGCAGTGTGGGGGCGCAGACTGAAGCTTTCTTT.

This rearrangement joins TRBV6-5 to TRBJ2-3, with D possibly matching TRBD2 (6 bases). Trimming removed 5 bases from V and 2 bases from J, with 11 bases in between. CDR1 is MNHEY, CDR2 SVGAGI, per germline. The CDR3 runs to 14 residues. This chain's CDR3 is CASSGTDSTDTQYF. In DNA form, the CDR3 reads TGTGCCAGCAGTGGGACTGACTCCACAGATACGCAGTATTTT.

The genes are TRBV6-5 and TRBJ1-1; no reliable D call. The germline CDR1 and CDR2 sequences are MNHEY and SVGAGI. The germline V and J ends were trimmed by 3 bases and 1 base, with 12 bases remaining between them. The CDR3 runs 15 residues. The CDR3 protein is CASSYEAPGNTEAFF. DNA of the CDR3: TGTGCCAGCAGTTATGAGGCCCCCGGGAACACTGAAGCTTTCTTT.

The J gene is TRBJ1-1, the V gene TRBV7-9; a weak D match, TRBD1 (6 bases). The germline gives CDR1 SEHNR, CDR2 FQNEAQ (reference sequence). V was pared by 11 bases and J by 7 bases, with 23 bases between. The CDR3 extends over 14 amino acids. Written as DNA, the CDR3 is TGTGCCTTCCAGCTAGGAGGGGGGGGAGTTGAAGCTTTCTTT. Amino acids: CAFQLGGGGVEAFF.

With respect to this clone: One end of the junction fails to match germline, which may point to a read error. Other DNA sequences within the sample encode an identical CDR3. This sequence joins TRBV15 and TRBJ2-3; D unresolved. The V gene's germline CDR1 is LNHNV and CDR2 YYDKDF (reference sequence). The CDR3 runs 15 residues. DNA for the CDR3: TGCGCCACCAGCATGACTCCCTCAAGCACAGATACGCAGTATTTT. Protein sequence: CATSMTPSSTDTQYF.

The CDR3 DNA is TGTGCCAGCATCCCCGGACAGGGGAGGGTGCAGTACTTC. It translates to CASIPGQGRVQYF. The chain uses TRBV2 and TRBJ2-7; TRBD1 agrees at 9 bases. Germline CDR1 and CDR2: SNHLY and FYNNEI. V lost 7 bases to trimming and J lost 9 bases; unmatched junction nucleotides: 10. This CDR3 is 13 amino acids long.

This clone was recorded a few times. The CDR3 sequence is CASFEEFTGELFF. The CDR3 DNA follows: TGTGCCAGCTTCGAGGAATTCACCGGGGAGCTGTTTTTT. The chain uses TRBV6-5 and TRBJ2-2; D ambiguous. Germline CDR1 is MNHEY and CDR2 is SVGAGI. The CDR3 loop spans 13 amino acids. Trimming took off 8 bases at V and 4 bases at J, with 11 bases between the two ends.

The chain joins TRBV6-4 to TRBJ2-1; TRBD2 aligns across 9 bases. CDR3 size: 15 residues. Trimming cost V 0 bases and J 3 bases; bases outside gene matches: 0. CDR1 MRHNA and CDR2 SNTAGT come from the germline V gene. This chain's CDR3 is CASSDSRGGYNEQFF. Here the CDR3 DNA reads TGTGCCAGCAGTGACTCGCGGGGGGGCTACAATGAGCAGTTCTTC.

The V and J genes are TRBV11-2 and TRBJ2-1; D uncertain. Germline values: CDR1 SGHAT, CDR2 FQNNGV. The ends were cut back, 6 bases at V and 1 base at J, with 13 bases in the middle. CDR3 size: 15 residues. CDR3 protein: CASSYQAPSYNEQFF. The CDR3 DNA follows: TGTGCCAGCAGTTACCAAGCCCCTTCCTACAATGAGCAGTTCTTC.

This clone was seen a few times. The CDR3 loop is CASSLDGQGYTEAFF. Here the CDR3 DNA reads TGCGCCAGCAGCTTGGATGGACAGGGATACACTGAAGCTTTCTTT. J is TRBJ1-1 and V is TRBV5-1; 8 bases line up with TRBD1. CDR1 SGHRS and CDR2 YFSETQ come from the germline V gene. The J segment lost 3 bases and the V segment lost 0 bases, leaving 4 bases of the junction unmatched. The CDR3 covers 15 residues.

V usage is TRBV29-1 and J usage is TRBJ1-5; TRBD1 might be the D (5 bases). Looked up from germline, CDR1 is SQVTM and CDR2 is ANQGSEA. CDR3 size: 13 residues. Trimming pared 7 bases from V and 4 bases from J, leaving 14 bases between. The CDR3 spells CSAGERGNQPQHF. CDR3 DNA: TGCAGCGCGGGAGAGAGGGGTAATCAGCCCCAGCATTTT.